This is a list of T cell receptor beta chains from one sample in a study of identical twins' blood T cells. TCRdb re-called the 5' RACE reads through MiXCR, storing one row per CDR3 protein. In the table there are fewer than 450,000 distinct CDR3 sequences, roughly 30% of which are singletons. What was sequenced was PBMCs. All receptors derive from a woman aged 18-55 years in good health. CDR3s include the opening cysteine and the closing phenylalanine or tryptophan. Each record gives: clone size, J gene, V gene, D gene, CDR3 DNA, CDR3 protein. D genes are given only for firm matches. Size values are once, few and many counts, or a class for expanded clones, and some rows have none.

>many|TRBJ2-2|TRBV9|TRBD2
TGTGCCAGCAGCGTAGCTAGCGGGATCACCGGGGAGCTGTTTTTT
CASSVASGITGELFF
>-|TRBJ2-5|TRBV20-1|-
TGCAGTGCTAGAGTAGGCTTTACGGAGACCCAGTACTTC
CSARVGFTETQYF
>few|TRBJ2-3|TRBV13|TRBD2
TGTGCCAGCAGCCCCCAGACTAGCGGGGGGGCAGATACGCAGTATTTT
CASSPQTSGGADTQYF
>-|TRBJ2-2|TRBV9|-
TGTGCCAGCAGCGTAGCCCCTGTTGGGGCGAACACCGGGGAGCTGTTTTTT
CASSVAPVGANTGELFF
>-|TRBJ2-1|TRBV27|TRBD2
TGTGCCAGCAGTTCGCGGACTAGCCGGAACAATGAGCAGTTCTTC
CASSSRTSRNNEQFF
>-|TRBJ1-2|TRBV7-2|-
TGTGCCAGCAATGGAAAGTACCGGGGCTCTTATGGCTACACCTTC
CASNGKYRGSYGYTF
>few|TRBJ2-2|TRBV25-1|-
TGTGCCAGCAGTGCGTTTCGGAACACCGGGGAGCTGTTTTTT
CASSAFRNTGELFF
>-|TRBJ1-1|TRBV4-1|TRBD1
TGCGCCAGCAGCCAAAAAACCGGGACAGGGGGGACAGTTAACACTGAAGCTTTCTTT
CASSQKTGTGGTVNTEAFF
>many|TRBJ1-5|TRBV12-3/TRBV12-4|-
TGTGCCAGCAGCCCGCGTTTCAATCAGCCCCAGCATTTT
CASSPRFNQPQHF
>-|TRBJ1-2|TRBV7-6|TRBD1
TGTGCCAGCAGCTTAGGAGGGTGGGACAGTTACTATGGCTACACCTTC
CASSLGGWDSYYGYTF
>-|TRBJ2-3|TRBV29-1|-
TGCGGGGGTGTCCGCAGCACAGATACGCAGTATTTT
CGGVRSTDTQYF
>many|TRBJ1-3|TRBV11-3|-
TGTGCCAGCAGCTCTGGGTCTGGAAACACCATATATTTT
CASSSGSGNTIYF
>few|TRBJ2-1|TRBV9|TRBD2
TGTGCCAGCAGCCCGGCGGGGGGCTCCTACAATGAGCAGTTCTTC
CASSPAGGSYNEQFF
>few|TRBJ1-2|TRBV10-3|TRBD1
TGTGCCACACGGGACAGTGGAGACTATGGCTACACCTTC
CATRDSGDYGYTF
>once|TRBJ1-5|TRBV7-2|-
TGTGCCAGCAGCCGGGACTGGAGCGTCAATCAGCCCCAGCATTTT
CASSRDWSVNQPQHF
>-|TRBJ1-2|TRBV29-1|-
TGCAGCGTTGAAGAAAGGTTGGGCTACACCTTC
CSVEERLGYTF
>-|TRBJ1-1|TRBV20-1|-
TGCAGTGCTAGAGATCGCGGACACTCACACACTTTCTTT
CSARDRGHSHTFF
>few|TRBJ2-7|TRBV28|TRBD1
TGTGCCAGCAGTGAGACAGGGTTTTACTACGAGCAGTACTTC
CASSETGFYYEQYF
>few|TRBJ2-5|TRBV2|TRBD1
TGTGCCAGCAGTCCTCAGACAGGGTATGAAGAGACCCAGTACTTC
CASSPQTGYEETQYF
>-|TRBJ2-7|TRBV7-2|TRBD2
TGTGCCAGCAGCTTATCGCTAGCGGATTACGAGCAGTACTTC
CASSLSLADYEQYF
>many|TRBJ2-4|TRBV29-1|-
TGCAGCGTTGTTCGCGAAAACATTCAGTACTTC
CSVVRENIQYF
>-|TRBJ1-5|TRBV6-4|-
TGTGCCAGCAGTGACAGGTATCAGCCCCAGCATTTT
CASSDRYQPQHF
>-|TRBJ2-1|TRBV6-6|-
TGTGCCAGCAGTTACGGTGGCGGGTCCTACAATGAGCAGTTCTTC
CASSYGGGSYNEQFF
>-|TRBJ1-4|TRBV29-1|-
TGCAGCGTTTACAGGGAAAAACTGTTTTTT
CSVYREKLFF
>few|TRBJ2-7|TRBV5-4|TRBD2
TGTGCCAGCAGCTCGACTAGCGGATCCTACGAGCAGTACTTC
CASSSTSGSYEQYF
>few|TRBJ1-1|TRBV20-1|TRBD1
TGCAGTGCAACGGACAGGTACACTGAAGCTTTCTTT
CSATDRYTEAFF
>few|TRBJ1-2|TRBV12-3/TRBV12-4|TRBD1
TGTGCCAGCAGTACCACAGGGGAAGGCTACACCTTC
CASSTTGEGYTF
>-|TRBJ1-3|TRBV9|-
TGTGCCGGCGGGGCTCCCTCTGGAAACACCATATATTTT
CAGGAPSGNTIYF
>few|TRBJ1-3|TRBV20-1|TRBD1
TGCAGTGCTAGAGCTGTGACAGGGGGAAACACCATATATTTT
CSARAVTGGNTIYF
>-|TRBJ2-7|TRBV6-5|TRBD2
TGTACCAGCCGGAAGGCGGGAGTGTACGAGCAGTGCTTC
CTSRKAGVYEQCF
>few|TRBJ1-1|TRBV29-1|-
TGCAGCACCCGACAGGTAAAGGGGATGAACACTGAAGCTTTCTTT
CSTRQVKGMNTEAFF
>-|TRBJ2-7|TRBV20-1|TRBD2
TGCAGCGCTCTAGGACTAGCGGGAGCTTTCTACGAGCAGTACTTC
CSALGLAGAFYEQYF
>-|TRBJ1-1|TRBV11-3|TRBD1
TGTGCCAGCAGCTCCCCAGGAGGGGCAGGGGGTGCTGAAGCTTTCTTT
CASSSPGGAGGAEAFF
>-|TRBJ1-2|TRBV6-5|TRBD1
TGTGCCAGCAGAAACAGGGGCCTCGATGGCTACACCTTC
CASRNRGLDGYTF
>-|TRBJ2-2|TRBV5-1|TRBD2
TGCGCCACCCAGACTAGCGGGAGGTCGAACACCGGGGAGCTGTTTTTT
CATQTSGRSNTGELFF
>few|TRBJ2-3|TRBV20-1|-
TGCAGTGCTAGAGAACTTACGGGTATCGGCACAGATACGCAGTATTTT
CSARELTGIGTDTQYF
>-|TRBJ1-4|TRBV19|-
TGTGCCAGTAGTGAACAGGCAACTAATGAAAAACTGTTTTTT
CASSEQATNEKLFF
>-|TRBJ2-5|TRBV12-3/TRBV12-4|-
TGTGCCAGCAGTCCCTCGGAGGTTTGGACCCAGTACTTC
CASSPSEVWTQYF
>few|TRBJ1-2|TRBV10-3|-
TGTGCCGCAGGAGGGGCCTCAGACTATGGCTACACCTTC
CAAGGASDYGYTF
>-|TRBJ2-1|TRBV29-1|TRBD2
TGCAGCGTGGGACTAGGTTTCAATGAGCAGTTCTTC
CSVGLGFNEQFF
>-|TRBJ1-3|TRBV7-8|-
TGTGCCAGCAGACCTACGGCCAGGGGATACACCATATATTTT
CASRPTARGYTIYF
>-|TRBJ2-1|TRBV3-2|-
TGTGCCAGCAGAAAATCCGCGGGAGAATACAATGAGCAGTGCTTC
CASRKSAGEYNEQCF
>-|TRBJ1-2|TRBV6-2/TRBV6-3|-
TGTGCCACACTCCCCACGGTCCGGAAAGAAGGCTACACCTTC
CATLPTVRKEGYTF
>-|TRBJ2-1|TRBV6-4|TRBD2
TGTGCCAGCAGTGCCCGGGGGGGCAACAATGAGCGGTTCTTC
CASSARGGNNERFF
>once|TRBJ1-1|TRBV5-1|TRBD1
TGCGCCAGCAGCTTGCGGACAGGGGTGTCTGAAGCTTTCTTT
CASSLRTGVSEAFF
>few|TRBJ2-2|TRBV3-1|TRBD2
TGTGCCAGCAGCCGAGCATCGGGGGGTGTGGTCGGGGAGCTGTTTTTT
CASSRASGGVVGELFF
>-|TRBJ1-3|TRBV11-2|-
TGTGCCAGCAGCTTAGCCCCCCCGGGACCCATATATTTT
CASSLAPPGPIYF
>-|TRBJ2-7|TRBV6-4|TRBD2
TGTGCCAGCAGCTCCGGTGTCGGGGGGTGTTTC
CASSSGVGGCF
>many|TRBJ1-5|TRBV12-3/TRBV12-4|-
TGTGCCAGCAGTTTATTCGGGAAGCCCCAGCATTTT
CASSLFGKPQHF
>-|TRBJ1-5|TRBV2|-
TGTGCCAGCAAGCGGCAGGGGTTCGGCAATCAGCCCCAGCATTTT
CASKRQGFGNQPQHF
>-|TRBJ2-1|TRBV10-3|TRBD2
TGTGCCATCAGTGTAATGACTAGCGGGCGGGATGAGCAGTTCTTC
CAISVMTSGRDEQFF
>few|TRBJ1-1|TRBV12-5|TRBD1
TGTGCTAGTGGTTTGACAGGGGGGAACACTGAAGCTTTCTTT
CASGLTGGNTEAFF
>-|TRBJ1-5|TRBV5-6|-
TGTGCCAGCAGCAAGCGCAGTCACCCCAATCAGCTCCAGCATTTT
CASSKRSHPNQLQHF